This T cell receptor (beta chain) was identified during a study of blood T cells in healthy people across ages. Russia was home to the donors, healthy Caucasian individuals aged about 6 to 90. Study-wide results and limits: A roughly linear age-dependent decrease characterized TCR beta diversity per million T cells. Strongly correlated with naive T cell percentage was TCR beta diversity.

Germline V gene lookup returns CDR1 MNHEY and CDR2 SVGAGI. The CDR3 contains 14 residues. Primers used in a second PCR of about 7 to 12 cycles were a sample-barcoded 5' primer and a J-beta primer mix. Each cDNA molecule was tagged by a template-switch adaptor that had 12 random nucleotides. Using its own MiXCR run on the 5' RACE reads, TCRdb lists one record per CDR3 protein. Among 700,000 to 850,000 distinct CDR3 sequences listed, approximately 53% were seen once. Concerning this clonotype itself: The antigen is unknown. Compared with germline, one end of the junction differs, possibly owing to a read error.

The rearrangement joins TRBV6-5 to TRBJ2-7; TRBD2 aligns across 12 bases. Gene TRBJ2-1 matches the end of the DNA better, so the J call may be wrong. The sequence was collected from an elderly man in good health. Material for sequencing was blood. The CDR3 sequence: CTSSYLAGGGEQFF. The CDR3, as DNA: TGTACCAGCAGTTACCTAGCGGGAGGGGGTGAGCAGTTCTTC.